This record covers a single T cell receptor beta chain. Its matching antigen is unknown. Extracted from the samples, RNA was reverse transcribed into cDNA to serve as the sequencing template. Method: immunoSEQ multiplex PCR; TCRdb's copy keeps in-frame clones and lacks some. The data show 120,000 to 150,000 clones, roughly four fifths seen once. As for treatment: oral pan-JAK inhibitor, 5-10 mg twice daily. This specimen belongs to a study of CD8+ T cells in alopecia areata. Broader study findings: Many expanded lesional clones stayed in scalp and blood while on tofacitinib.

This CDR3 comprises 14 residues. Trimming took 4 bases from V and 2 from J, leaving 12 bases between them. Germline V gene lookup returns CDR1 SGHVS and CDR2 FNYEAQ. J is TRBJ2-7 and V is TRBV7-6, with D unresolved. The sequence was collected from a human donor with alopecia areata. Specimen: CD8+ T cells sorted from blood, collected at week 4, from a patient treated with tofacitinib. The CDR3 loop reads CASSSDTAPYEQYF. The CDR3 bases are TGTGCCAGCAGCTCTGACACCGCTCCCTACGAGCAGTACTTC.